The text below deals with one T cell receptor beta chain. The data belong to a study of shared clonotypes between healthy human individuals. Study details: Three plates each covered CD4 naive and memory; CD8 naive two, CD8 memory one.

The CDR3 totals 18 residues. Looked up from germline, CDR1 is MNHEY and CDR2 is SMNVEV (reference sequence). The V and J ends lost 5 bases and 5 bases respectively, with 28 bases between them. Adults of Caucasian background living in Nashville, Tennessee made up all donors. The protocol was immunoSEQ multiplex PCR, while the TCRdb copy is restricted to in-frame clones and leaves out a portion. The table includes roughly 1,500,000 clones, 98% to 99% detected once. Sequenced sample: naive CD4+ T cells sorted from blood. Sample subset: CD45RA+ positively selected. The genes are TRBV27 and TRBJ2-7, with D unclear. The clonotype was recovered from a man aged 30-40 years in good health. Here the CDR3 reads CASSPPGWPVSAHDEQYF. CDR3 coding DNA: TGTGCCAGCAGTCCCCCCGGCTGGCCGGTCTCTGCTCACGACGAGCAGTACTTC.